This entry describes one T cell receptor beta chain. This record comes from a study of immune evolution from preneoplasia to lung adenocarcinoma. Resections took place in Japan or China from the mid-2010s to the late 2010s. Two lung cancer pathologists independently confirmed each histologic diagnosis. The CDR3 extends over 18 amino acids. Between the trimmed V and J ends, which lost 3 bases and 3 bases, there was a span of 20 bases. Profiling relied on immunoSEQ multiplex PCR, and the TCRdb table lists in-frame clones only, not all of them. The sample holds around 25,000 clones, just under 75% seen once.

This chain links TRBV23-1 with TRBJ1-4; D perhaps matches TRBD1 (6 bases). TRBV23-1 is identified as an open reading frame with a role that is uncertain. This clonotype originated in a person aged 55 to 69 with invasive lung adenocarcinoma. Some clones in this sample may be carry-over from other donors' samples. The sequenced sample was FFPE invasive lung adenocarcinoma tissue. The CDR3 sequence is CASSHSRLGRQANEKLFF. The CDR3 DNA follows: TGCGCCAGCAGTCATTCGCGTCTAGGCAGACAGGCTAATGAAAAACTGTTTTTT.